This is a list of T cell receptor beta chains from one sample in a study of cytotoxic CD8 clonotypes in ibrutinib-treated CLL. Sequenced by immunoSEQ multiplex PCR; TCRdb stores in-frame clones only, minus some. The sample holds approximately 300,000 clones, about 80% seen once. The sequences come from PBMCs, collected before ibrutinib treatment. All receptors come from a human donor with chronic lymphocytic leukemia. CDR3s include the opening cysteine and the closing phenylalanine or tryptophan. The order of the fields is J gene, V gene, D gene, clone size, CDR3 protein, CDR3 DNA. The D gene is left open where the match is weak. The listing skips clone size in some rows; elsewhere it reads once, few, many or a size class.

j_call: TRBJ2-7
v_call: TRBV6-5
d_call: -
clone_size: -
cdr3_aa: CASSWDLTYEQYF
cdr3_nt: TGTGCCAGCAGTTGGGACCTTACCTACGAGCAGTACTTC

j_call: TRBJ2-1
v_call: TRBV19
d_call: -
clone_size: -
cdr3_aa: CASRGFGNEQFF
cdr3_nt: TGTGCCAGTAGGGGGTTTGGAAATGAGCAGTTCTTC

j_call: TRBJ2-3
v_call: TRBV27
d_call: -
clone_size: -
cdr3_aa: CASSLSVRGTQYF
cdr3_nt: TGTGCCAGCAGTTTATCGGTCCGGGGTACGCAGTATTTT

j_call: TRBJ2-7
v_call: TRBV7-2
d_call: -
clone_size: -
cdr3_aa: CASSLDRDPRRGEQYF
cdr3_nt: TGTGCCAGCAGCTTAGACCGGGACCCCAGGAGGGGCGAGCAGTACTTC

j_call: TRBJ2-3
v_call: TRBV11-2
d_call: TRBD2
clone_size: -
cdr3_aa: CASSFGGRGDTQYF
cdr3_nt: TGTGCCAGCAGCTTCGGCGGGAGGGGAGATACGCAGTATTTT

j_call: TRBJ2-3
v_call: TRBV6-5
d_call: TRBD1
clone_size: -
cdr3_aa: CASSGATGINTQYF
cdr3_nt: TGTGCCAGCAGTGGGGCGACAGGGATTAATACGCAGTATTTT

j_call: TRBJ1-1
v_call: TRBV10-1
d_call: TRBD1
clone_size: -
cdr3_aa: CASSESTGENTEAFF
cdr3_nt: TGCGCCAGCAGTGAGTCGACAGGGGAGAACACTGAAGCTTTCTTT

j_call: TRBJ2-5
v_call: TRBV5-6
d_call: TRBD1
clone_size: -
cdr3_aa: CASSLQGFRETQYF
cdr3_nt: TGTGCCAGCAGCTTACAGGGGTTCAGAGAGACCCAGTACTTC

j_call: TRBJ2-7
v_call: TRBV5-1
d_call: -
clone_size: -
cdr3_aa: CASSIRISYEQYF
cdr3_nt: TGCGCCAGCAGCATCAGGATTTCCTACGAGCAGTACTTC

j_call: TRBJ1-5
v_call: TRBV28
d_call: TRBD1
clone_size: few
cdr3_aa: CASSLRQGGMWPQHF
cdr3_nt: TGTGCCAGCAGTTTGAGACAGGGGGGGATGTGGCCCCAGCATTTT

j_call: TRBJ1-2
v_call: TRBV11-2
d_call: -
clone_size: -
cdr3_aa: CASSKVGRGGYTF
cdr3_nt: TGTGCCAGCAGCAAGGTCGGGAGGGGCGGCTACACCTTC

j_call: TRBJ2-1
v_call: TRBV4-1
d_call: TRBD2
clone_size: -
cdr3_aa: CASSQTSGRSNEQFF
cdr3_nt: TGCGCCAGCAGCCAGACTAGCGGGAGGTCCAATGAGCAGTTCTTC

j_call: TRBJ1-5
v_call: TRBV30
d_call: -
clone_size: -
cdr3_aa: CAWSVGRGNQPQHF
cdr3_nt: TGTGCCTGGAGTGTAGGTAGGGGCAATCAGCCCCAGCATTTT

j_call: TRBJ2-1
v_call: TRBV9
d_call: -
clone_size: once
cdr3_aa: CASSVVQGNEQFF
cdr3_nt: TGTGCCAGCAGCGTAGTTCAGGGCAATGAGCAGTTCTTC

j_call: TRBJ2-1
v_call: TRBV25-1
d_call: TRBD1
clone_size: few
cdr3_aa: CASSESGGSYNEQFF
cdr3_nt: TGTGCCAGCAGTGAATCAGGGGGCTCCTACAATGAGCAGTTCTTC

j_call: TRBJ2-1
v_call: TRBV9
d_call: TRBD2
clone_size: -
cdr3_aa: CASSVSLAGFNEQFF
cdr3_nt: TGTGCCAGCAGCGTATCACTAGCGGGATTCAATGAGCAGTTCTTC

j_call: TRBJ1-1
v_call: TRBV9
d_call: -
clone_size: few
cdr3_aa: CASSVELNTEAFF
cdr3_nt: TGTGCCAGCAGCGTAGAATTGAACACTGAAGCTTTCTTT

j_call: TRBJ2-5
v_call: TRBV7-7
d_call: -
clone_size: -
cdr3_aa: CASSLLAGTGETQYF
cdr3_nt: TGTGCCAGCAGCTTACTGGCGGGAACGGGAGAGACCCAGTACTTC

j_call: TRBJ1-2
v_call: TRBV19
d_call: -
clone_size: few
cdr3_aa: CASSIVQGSHYGYTF
cdr3_nt: TGTGCCAGTAGTATCGTACAGGGTTCACACTATGGCTACACCTTC

j_call: TRBJ2-5
v_call: TRBV6-5
d_call: -
clone_size: few
cdr3_aa: CASSYSGRPETQYF
cdr3_nt: TGTGCCAGCAGTTACTCGGGCCGACCGGAGACCCAGTACTTC

j_call: TRBJ1-5
v_call: TRBV27
d_call: -
clone_size: -
cdr3_aa: CASRETGQGQPQHF
cdr3_nt: TGTGCCAGCCGCGAGACAGGCCAGGGCCAGCCCCAGCATTTT

j_call: TRBJ2-7
v_call: TRBV27
d_call: TRBD2
clone_size: -
cdr3_aa: CASSSIAGTYEQYF
cdr3_nt: TGTGCCAGCAGCTCCATAGCGGGGACCTACGAGCAGTACTTC

j_call: TRBJ1-4
v_call: TRBV5-1
d_call: -
clone_size: -
cdr3_aa: CASSFGSATNEKLFF
cdr3_nt: TGCGCCAGCAGCTTTGGGTCTGCAACTAATGAAAAACTGTTTTTT

j_call: TRBJ1-1
v_call: TRBV28
d_call: -
clone_size: -
cdr3_aa: CASSLTLNTEAFF
cdr3_nt: TGTGCCAGCAGCCTAACTCTTAACACTGAAGCTTTCTTT

j_call: TRBJ2-5
v_call: TRBV6-6
d_call: TRBD2
clone_size: -
cdr3_aa: CASSYTIAGGPGTQYF
cdr3_nt: TGTGCCAGCAGTTACACTATAGCGGGAGGGCCAGGGACCCAGTACTTC

j_call: TRBJ2-3
v_call: TRBV7-3
d_call: TRBD1
clone_size: -
cdr3_aa: CASSFGQGTTDTQYF
cdr3_nt: TGTGCCAGCAGCTTCGGACAGGGTACCACAGATACGCAGTATTTT

j_call: TRBJ2-7
v_call: TRBV6-5
d_call: -
clone_size: -
cdr3_aa: CASSYPERAYEQYF
cdr3_nt: TGTGCCAGCAGTTACCCGGAGCGGGCCTACGAGCAGTACTTC

j_call: TRBJ2-7
v_call: TRBV7-6
d_call: TRBD2
clone_size: -
cdr3_aa: CASSRTSGRTEQYF
cdr3_nt: TGTGCCAGCAGCCGGACTAGCGGGAGGACCGAGCAGTACTTC

j_call: TRBJ2-2
v_call: TRBV4-1
d_call: TRBD1
clone_size: -
cdr3_aa: CASTTVWGQGASGELFF
cdr3_nt: TGCGCCAGCACCACCGTGTGGGGACAGGGGGCTTCCGGGGAGCTGTTTTTT

j_call: TRBJ1-2
v_call: TRBV20-1
d_call: -
clone_size: -
cdr3_aa: CSVRGTDGYTF
cdr3_nt: TGCAGTGTCCGGGGGACGGATGGCTACACCTTC

j_call: TRBJ2-7
v_call: TRBV27
d_call: -
clone_size: once
cdr3_aa: CASSLWGRGSYEQYF
cdr3_nt: TGTGCCAGCAGTTTATGGGGCAGGGGCTCCTACGAGCAGTACTTC

j_call: TRBJ2-7
v_call: TRBV10-3
d_call: -
clone_size: -
cdr3_aa: CAISGSGRDGPYEQYF
cdr3_nt: TGTGCCATCAGTGGATCCGGCCGGGATGGACCCTACGAGCAGTACTTC

j_call: TRBJ2-7
v_call: TRBV19
d_call: -
clone_size: once
cdr3_aa: CASSIGLPSSYEQYF
cdr3_nt: TGTGCCAGTAGTATCGGTCTCCCGAGCTCCTACGAGCAGTACTTC

j_call: TRBJ1-2
v_call: TRBV10-3
d_call: -
clone_size: -
cdr3_aa: CAIKLGDNYGYTF
cdr3_nt: TGTGCCATCAAACTAGGGGATAACTATGGCTACACCTTC

j_call: TRBJ2-2
v_call: TRBV30
d_call: -
clone_size: -
cdr3_aa: CAWSVGVSSAGELFF
cdr3_nt: TGTGCCTGGAGTGTAGGTGTCTCTAGCGCCGGGGAGCTGTTTTTT

j_call: TRBJ1-1
v_call: TRBV5-4
d_call: TRBD1
clone_size: -
cdr3_aa: CASSVGNPGGAAEAFF
cdr3_nt: TGTGCCAGCAGCGTGGGAAACCCAGGGGGTGCGGCTGAAGCTTTCTTT

j_call: TRBJ1-1
v_call: TRBV28
d_call: -
clone_size: few
cdr3_aa: CASSLGGMNTEAFF
cdr3_nt: TGTGCCAGCAGCTTAGGCGGCATGAACACTGAAGCTTTCTTT

j_call: TRBJ1-2
v_call: TRBV2
d_call: -
clone_size: few
cdr3_aa: CASSDTGYGYTF
cdr3_nt: TGTGCCAGCAGTGATACAGGTTATGGCTACACCTTC

j_call: TRBJ1-2
v_call: TRBV19
d_call: -
clone_size: -
cdr3_aa: CASRFRAGESQGPGYGYTF
cdr3_nt: TGTGCCAGTAGGTTCCGGGCGGGAGAGAGTCAGGGTCCAGGCTATGGCTACACCTTC

j_call: TRBJ2-5
v_call: TRBV4-1
d_call: TRBD2
clone_size: -
cdr3_aa: CASSQTGGPGTQYF
cdr3_nt: TGCGCCAGCAGCCAAACGGGAGGGCCAGGGACCCAGTACTTC

j_call: TRBJ1-1
v_call: TRBV29-1
d_call: -
clone_size: few
cdr3_aa: CSVPGYVNTEAFF
cdr3_nt: TGCAGCGTCCCCGGGTACGTGAACACTGAAGCTTTCTTT

j_call: TRBJ2-2
v_call: TRBV9
d_call: TRBD1
clone_size: -
cdr3_aa: CASSATGAGELFF
cdr3_nt: TGTGCCAGCAGCGCCACAGGGGCCGGGGAGCTGTTTTTT

j_call: TRBJ2-7
v_call: TRBV15
d_call: -
clone_size: once
cdr3_aa: CATSRDPLRGTREQYF
cdr3_nt: TGTGCCACCAGCAGAGATCCCCTGCGAGGAACGCGCGAGCAGTACTTC

j_call: TRBJ2-7
v_call: TRBV6-5
d_call: TRBD1
clone_size: -
cdr3_aa: CASEAGTGGYEQYF
cdr3_nt: TGTGCCAGCGAAGCCGGGACAGGAGGTTACGAGCAGTACTTC

j_call: TRBJ1-2
v_call: TRBV5-6
d_call: -
clone_size: -
cdr3_aa: CATTKVGGRLGGYTF
cdr3_nt: TGTGCCACCACGAAGGTGGGGGGGCGGCTCGGTGGCTACACCTTC

j_call: TRBJ2-7
v_call: TRBV27
d_call: -
clone_size: -
cdr3_aa: CASSLLQASGEQYF
cdr3_nt: TGTGCCAGCAGTTTATTACAGGCAAGCGGGGAGCAGTACTTC

j_call: TRBJ2-1
v_call: TRBV5-1
d_call: TRBD2
clone_size: -
cdr3_aa: CASMGSGRSSYNEQFF
cdr3_nt: TGCGCCAGCATGGGGAGCGGGAGGTCTTCCTACAATGAGCAGTTCTTC

j_call: TRBJ2-2
v_call: TRBV14
d_call: TRBD2
clone_size: -
cdr3_aa: CARHGLAGTRPGELFF
cdr3_nt: TGTGCCAGACACGGACTAGCGGGAACTCGGCCCGGGGAGCTGTTTTTT

j_call: TRBJ1-2
v_call: TRBV30
d_call: TRBD1
clone_size: -
cdr3_aa: CAWIGTDNYGYTF
cdr3_nt: TGTGCCTGGATAGGGACAGACAACTATGGCTACACCTTC

j_call: TRBJ1-2
v_call: TRBV7-9
d_call: -
clone_size: few
cdr3_aa: CASSRGTNENYGYTF
cdr3_nt: TGTGCCAGCAGCCGCGGGACCAACGAAAACTATGGCTACACCTTC

j_call: TRBJ1-2
v_call: TRBV5-4
d_call: -
clone_size: -
cdr3_aa: CASSDGQIYGYTF
cdr3_nt: TGTGCCAGCAGCGATGGACAAATCTATGGCTACACCTTC

j_call: TRBJ2-2
v_call: TRBV28
d_call: -
clone_size: -
cdr3_aa: CASSAGAGGELFF
cdr3_nt: TGTGCCAGCTCTGCAGGGGCGGGCGGGGAGCTGTTTTTT